This entry lists 7 T cell receptor beta chains sequenced from one sample in a study of cytomegalovirus exposure and HLA in healthy donors. 60 Vbeta and 13 Jbeta primers were used in PCR. This table comes from immunoSEQ multiplex PCR, and its TCRdb copy is limited to in-frame clones, with some not included. The record lists approximately 40,000 clones, of which the ten most abundant hold around 1.8%. The sample comprised PBMCs. The source is a woman in her twenties or thirties in good health and CMV-seronegative.

The J gene is TRBJ2-7, the V gene TRBV5-1; 9 bases fit TRBD1. After removal of 3 bases from V and 3 bases from J, the junction contained 4 bases not matched to a gene. The CDR3 consists of 14 residues. Germline-derived CDR1 and CDR2 are SGHRS and YFSETQ. CDR3 loop: CASSSTGGFYEQYF. DNA for the CDR3: TGCGCCAGCAGCTCGACAGGGGGGTTCTACGAGCAGTACTTC.

V is TRBV29-1 and J is TRBJ2-7, with D possibly being TRBD2 (6 bases). CDR1 is SQVTM, CDR2 ANQGSEA, per germline. Trimming took off 7 bases at V and 0 bases at J, with 13 bases between the two ends. This CDR3 spans 13 amino acids. The CDR3 DNA sequence: TGCAGCGCAAATAGCGGAAGCTCCTACGAGCAGTACTTC. Translation: CSANSGSSYEQYF.

The rearrangement uses TRBV2 and TRBJ2-1; no definite D call. The ends were cut back, 11 bases at V and 8 bases at J, with 13 bases in the middle. CDR1 and CDR2 from the germline V gene are SNHLY and FYNNEI. The CDR3 loop spans 11 amino acids. The CDR3 loop is CAVLFVDEQFF. CDR3 in DNA: TGTGCCGTCCTCTTTGTCGATGAGCAGTTCTTC. The whole variable domain, filled in from reference TRBV2 and TRBJ2-1, reads EPEVTQTPSHQVTQMGQEVILRCVPISNHLYFYWYRQILGQKVEFLVSFYNNEISEKSEIFDDQFSVERPDGSNFTLKIRSTKLEDSAMYFCAVLFVDEQFFGPGTRLTVL.

The chain employs TRBV7-7 and TRBJ2-1; possibly TRBD2 for D (5 bases). Between the trimmed V and J ends, which lost 5 bases and 2 bases, there was a span of 7 bases. This CDR3 contains 13 residues. Germline CDR1 and CDR2: SSHAT and FNYEAQ (reference sequence). The CDR3 DNA reads TGTGCCAGCAGCCCACTAGCCTACAATGAGCAGTTCTTC. This translates into CASSPLAYNEQFF.

The genes are TRBV19 and TRBJ1-2; the D is unclear. Trimming cost V 3 bases and J 4 bases, with 15 bases left between them. The CDR3 is 15 amino acids. Per germline, CDR1 LNHDA and CDR2 SQIVND (reference sequence). CDR3 nucleotide sequence: TGTGCCAGTAGTATTTCTCTGGAACAGAGCTATGGCTACACCTTC. Its translation: CASSISLEQSYGYTF.

The chain links TRBV7-2 to TRBJ2-3, with 7 bases fitting TRBD2. This CDR3 contains 16 residues. CDR1 is SGHTA, CDR2 FQGNSA, per germline. V lost 5 bases, J lost 1 base, and 9 bases stayed unmatched. The CDR3 protein is CASSRGDYPRTDTQYF. The DNA for the CDR3 is TGTGCCAGCAGCCGAGGGGACTATCCCCGCACAGATACGCAGTATTTT.

J is TRBJ1-2 and V is TRBV15; 7 positions agree with TRBD1. Germline CDR1 LNHNV, CDR2 YYDKDF (reference sequence). V lost 5 bases and J lost 4; bases outside the gene matches: 4. The CDR3 is made up of 13 amino acids. The CDR3 DNA follows: TGTGCCACCAGCGACGGGACAGCCTATGGCTACACCTTC. It specifies CATSDGTAYGYTF.